This T cell receptor (beta chain) originates from a study of siplizumab effects on memory and regulatory T cells. Produced via immunoSEQ multiplex PCR; TCRdb's table is partial and in-frame only. The sample records some 100,000 clones, approximately 94% being singletons. Germline V gene data show CDR1 as SGHRS and CDR2 as YFSETQ. V was clipped by 2 bases and J by 5 bases, with 17 bases between them. The CDR3 spans 15 residues. This clonotype was obtained from a human donor in good health. The rearrangement links TRBV5-1 to TRBJ2-7, with a weak D call TRBD1 (6 bases). The sequenced sample consisted of Tregs sorted from blood. CDR3 amino acids: CASSLRGSGAHEQYF. The CDR3 bases are TGCGCCAGCAGCTTACGGGGTTCAGGGGCCCACGAGCAGTACTTC.